These 32 T cell receptor beta chains were all obtained from the same sample, sequenced in a study of shared clonotypes between healthy human individuals. Libraries were prepared by immunoSEQ multiplex PCR; TCRdb keeps only in-frame clonotypes and omits some of them. The table has some 1.4 million clones, around 97% seen once; the top ten hold more than 0.9%. Sequenced material: naive CD4+ T cells sorted from blood. Subset meaning: CD45RA+ positively selected. The receptors come from a man in his thirties or forties in good health.

The chain joins TRBV9 to TRBJ1-2, with D tentatively TRBD1 (5 bases). The CDR3 runs to 13 residues. V was shortened by 4 bases and J by 2 bases, with 9 bases between the two germline ends. Germline lookup yields CDR1 SGDLS and CDR2 YYNGEE. Here the CDR3 reads CASSTGGNYGYTF. CDR3 DNA sequence: TGTGCCAGCAGCACTGGGGGAAACTATGGCTACACCTTC. Full variable domain (outside the CDR3, taken from reference TRBV9 and TRBJ1-2): DSGVTQTPKHLITATGQRVTLRCSPRSGDLSVYWYQQSLDQGLQFLIQYYNGEERAKGNILERFSAQQFPDLHSELNLSSLELGDSALYFCASSTGGNYGYTFGSGTRLTVV.

This clone was seen just once. The chain uses TRBV29-1 and TRBJ1-1, with D possibly being TRBD1 (5 bases). Trimming left V 4 bases short and J 0 bases short, with 12 bases between. Germline lookup yields CDR1 SQVTM and CDR2 ANQGSEA. This CDR3 has 14 residues. The CDR3 protein is CSVGERGLNTEAFF. CDR3 sequence (DNA): TGCAGCGTTGGGGAGAGGGGACTGAACACTGAAGCTTTCTTT. Drawing the rest from reference TRBV29-1 and TRBJ1-1, the complete variable domain is SAVISQKPSRDICQRGTSLTIQCQVDSQVTMMFWYRQQPGQSLTLIATANQGSEATYESGFVIDKFPISRPNLTFSTLTVSNMSPEDSSIYLCSVGERGLNTEAFFGQGTRLTVV.

Worth noting for this clone: The sample holds other DNA sequences that translate to the same CDR3. V is TRBV30 and J is TRBJ1-5; the D is unclear. Germline values: CDR1 GTSNPN, CDR2 SVGIG (reference sequence). CDR3 length: 14 amino acids. Trimming took off 0 bases at V and 0 bases at J, with 6 bases between the two ends. CDR3 amino acids: CAWSVAGSNQPQHF. The CDR3, as DNA: TGTGCCTGGAGTGTTGCGGGTAGCAATCAGCCCCAGCATTTT.

The rearrangement uses TRBV7-2 and TRBJ2-7; 7 bases are shared with TRBD2. Germline V gene data show CDR1 as SGHTA and CDR2 as FQGNSA. After removal of 4 bases from V and 4 bases from J, the junction contained 4 bases not matched to a gene. The CDR3 loop spans 13 amino acids. In DNA, the CDR3 is TGTGCCAGCAGCTCGGGACTAAAATACGAGCAGTACTTC. It encodes CASSSGLKYEQYF.

The CDR3 spells CASSRPGLLTGEQFF. CDR3 coding DNA: TGTGCCAGCAGTCGGCCGGGTCTCTTAACCGGTGAGCAGTTCTTC. The J gene is TRBJ2-1, the V gene TRBV27; D remains ambiguous. Germline-derived CDR1 and CDR2 are MNHEY and SMNVEV (reference sequence). This CDR3 region has 15 residues. V lost 5 bases to trimming and J lost 9 bases, with 20 bases between them.

In its sample, this clone was seen many times. The V gene is TRBV7-2, the J gene TRBJ2-2; D could derive from TRBD1 or TRBD2 (5 bases each). CDR1 SGHTA and CDR2 FQGNSA come from the germline V gene. The ends were cut back, 0 bases at V and 1 base at J, with 6 bases in the middle. CDR3 size: 15 residues. The CDR3 DNA reads TGTGCCAGCAGCTTAGCGGGGGTGAACACCGGGGAGCTGTTTTTT. Protein sequence: CASSLAGVNTGELFF. Complete variable domain (other parts from reference TRBV7-2 and TRBJ2-2): GAGVSQSPSNKVTEKGKDVELRCDPISGHTALYWYRQSLGQGLEFLIYFQGNSAPDKSGLPSDRFSAERTGGSVSTLTIQRTQQEDSAVYLCASSLAGVNTGELFFGEGSRLTVL.

The V gene is TRBV19, the J gene TRBJ2-1, with 8 nucleotides matching TRBD2. The CDR3 loop spans 16 amino acids. V shed 5 bases and J 5 bases; nucleotides not matched to a gene: 11. The V gene's germline CDR1 is LNHDA and CDR2 SQIVND (reference sequence). The CDR3 bases are TGTGCCAGTAGTCCTCCCCCGGGACTAGTGAACAATGAGCAGTTCTTC. Translated: CASSPPPGLVNNEQFF.

The chain has TRBV7-2 and TRBJ2-7, with D unclear. The CDR3 consists of 14 residues. V lost 5 bases and J lost 0, with 11 bases in between. The germline V gene has CDR1 SGHTA and CDR2 FQGNSA. The CDR3 DNA reads as TGTGCCAGCAGCAGCCGGGCCGACTCCTACGAGCAGTACTTC. It yields the protein CASSSRADSYEQYF.

The CDR3 nucleotides read TGTGCCAGCTCAAGCTCGGGACAGGGCTACGAGCAGTACTTC. Translation gives CASSSSGQGYEQYF. The gene calls are TRBV18 and TRBJ2-7; 9 nucleotides match TRBD1. The CDR3 is 14 residues long. Germline V lookup: CDR1 KGHSH, CDR2 LQKENI. V shed 5 bases, J shed 3 bases, and the junction held 5 bases outside the gene matches.

The V and J genes are TRBV6-1 and TRBJ2-7; TRBD2 aligns across 7 bases. CDR1 is MNHNS, CDR2 SASEGT, per germline. The J segment lost 6 bases and the V segment lost 2 bases, leaving 1 base of the junction unmatched. The CDR3 has 12 residues. The CDR3, as DNA: TGTGCCAGCAGTGAATGGGGGGGCGAGCAGTACTTC. Translation: CASSEWGGEQYF.

The chain employs TRBV11-2 and TRBJ2-3; D uncertain. V gave up 1 base and J gave up 5 bases, with 10 bases separating them. CDR1 is SGHAT, CDR2 FQNNGV, per germline. The CDR3 spans 14 residues. The DNA of the CDR3 is TGTGCCAGCAGCTTAGCCGAAGTTGTAGATACGCAGTATTTT. As protein: CASSLAEVVDTQYF.

This clone showed up just once. This chain links TRBV5-6 with TRBJ2-3, with D unclear. The germline V gene has CDR1 SGHDT and CDR2 YYEEEE. The V end was cut by 0 bases, the J end by 0 bases, with 8 bases between. This CDR3 spans 15 amino acids. DNA for the CDR3: TGTGCCAGCAGCTTGGTCACACCGAGCACAGATACGCAGTATTTT. As protein: CASSLVTPSTDTQYF.

This clone appeared once. CDR3 protein: CASSAGEGYEQFF. CDR3 nucleotide sequence: TGTGCCAGCAGTGCAGGGGAAGGGTATGAGCAGTTCTTC. The J gene is TRBJ2-1, the V gene TRBV2; TRBD1 is a possible D gene (6 bases). Deletions cut 4 bases from V and 8 bases from J, with 12 bases between. The CDR3 runs 13 residues. CDR1 is SNHLY, CDR2 FYNNEI, per germline.

As to this clone: A far larger clone differs by one base, so this is likely a read error. The chain employs TRBV14 and TRBJ2-1; D possibly corresponds to TRBD1 (5 bases). In germline, CDR1 is SGHDN, CDR2 FVKESK. CDR3 length equals 12 residues. Trimming took off 2 bases at V and 8 bases at J, with 7 bases between the two ends. CDR3 protein: CASSQQGYEQFF. The CDR3 bases are TGTGCCAGCAGCCAACAGGGCTATGAGCAGTTCTTC. The full variable domain, completed using reference TRBV14 and TRBJ2-1, is EAGVTQFPSHSVIEKGQTVTLRCDPISGHDNLYWYRRVMGKEIKFLLHFVKESKQDESGMPNNRFLAERTGGTYSTLKVQPAELEDSGVYFCASSQQGYEQFFGPGTRLTVL.

This chain uses TRBV5-5 with TRBJ2-3, with 9 positions matching TRBD2. The CDR3 length is 16 residues. The junction had 5 bases not matched to a gene; V was cut back by 3 bases and J by 0 bases. The V gene's germline CDR1 is SGHKS and CDR2 YYEKEE (reference sequence). CDR3 residues: CASSSVGTSSTDTQYF. CDR3 DNA: TGTGCCAGCAGCTCTGTCGGGACTAGCAGCACAGATACGCAGTATTTT.

The rearrangement joins TRBV28 to TRBJ2-1, with TRBD1 matching over 9 bases. The CDR3 runs 15 residues. The V gene end was trimmed by 6 bases and the J gene end by 9 bases; junction bases not matched to a gene: 12. CDR1 is MDHEN, CDR2 SYDVKM, per germline. CDR3 nucleotide sequence: TGTGCCAGCAGGGCCCCCGGACAGGGGTTGAGTGAGCAGTTCTTC. Its translation: CASRAPGQGLSEQFF.

This chain connects TRBV7-8 to TRBJ2-3, with a possible D match to TRBD1 (6 bases). Germline V gene data show CDR1 as SGHVS and CDR2 as FQNEAQ. Trimming cost V 1 base and J 2 bases, with 16 bases left between them. This CDR3 spans 17 amino acids. The CDR3 DNA reads TGTGCCAGCAGCTTAGTTCGATTTGGGGGCAACACAGATACGCAGTATTTT. It yields the protein CASSLVRFGGNTDTQYF.

The chain is built from TRBV6-1 and TRBJ2-1; 7 positions agree with TRBD1. V gave up 2 bases and J gave up 8 bases; unmatched junction bases: 9. This CDR3 has 15 residues. Per germline, CDR1 MNHNS and CDR2 SASEGT. CDR3 nucleotides: TGTGCCAGCAGTGAAAGGGGACAGCCCCGGGATGAGCAGTTCTTC. Its protein product is CASSERGQPRDEQFF.

This sequence joins TRBV4-3 and TRBJ1-2; D perhaps matches TRBD1 (6 bases). V was clipped by 0 bases and J by 0 bases, with 11 bases between them. Germline V gene lookup returns CDR1 LGHNA and CDR2 YSLEER. This CDR3 is built from 16 residues. CDR3 in DNA: TGCGCCAGCAGCCAAGATGCCCGGACAGCTAACTATGGCTACACCTTC. This encodes CASSQDARTANYGYTF.

The chain uses TRBV27 and TRBJ2-1; 10 nucleotides line up with TRBD1. The CDR3 totals 17 residues. CDR1 and CDR2 from the germline V gene are MNHEY and SMNVEV (reference sequence). Trimming cost V 5 bases and J 6 bases; bases outside gene matches: 13. The CDR3 region has the DNA TGTGCCAGCAGTCCTCGTGGGACAGGGGTGGTCTTCAATGAGCAGTTCTTC. Translating it yields CASSPRGTGVVFNEQFF.

The V and J genes are TRBV9 and TRBJ1-2; 8 nucleotides align to TRBD1. The V gene's germline CDR1 is SGDLS and CDR2 YYNGEE. The CDR3 sequence is 16 residues long. The V and J ends lost 0 bases and 3 bases, in that order; junction bases with no gene match: 7. The CDR3 is CASSVASSGGDYGYTF. The DNA for the CDR3 is TGTGCCAGCAGCGTAGCTTCGTCAGGGGGCGACTATGGCTACACCTTC.

In this sample, this clone turned up once. The rearrangement links TRBV5-6 to TRBJ2-7, with D tentatively TRBD1 or TRBD2 (6 bases each). This CDR3 contains 13 residues. V dropped 3 bases and J dropped 0 bases, with 7 bases sitting between them. In germline, CDR1 is SGHDT, CDR2 YYEEEE. CDR3 DNA sequence: TGTGCCAGCAGCTGGGGGGCCTCCTACGAGCAGTACTTC. This translates into CASSWGASYEQYF.

The V gene is TRBV6-5, the J gene TRBJ1-1; the D is unclear. CDR3 length: 16 amino acids. Trimming pared 2 bases from V and 1 base from J, leaving 14 bases between. CDR1 and CDR2 (germline): MNHEY, SVGAGI. CDR3 in DNA: TGTGCCAGCAGTTACCTCCGGCAGGCCCGGAACACTGAAGCTTTCTTT. It translates to CASSYLRQARNTEAFF.

As for this clone: Additional DNA sequences in this sample encode the identical CDR3. The chain joins TRBV29-1 to TRBJ2-7; D unresolved. Germline-derived CDR1 and CDR2 are SQVTM and ANQGSEA. V was cut by 5 bases and J by 4 bases, with 9 bases left in between. The CDR3 is made up of 11 amino acids. In DNA, the CDR3 is TGCAGCGTTCTAAAGTCATACGAGCAGTACTTC. Translation gives CSVLKSYEQYF.

The count of this clone is one. The V call is TRBV6-5, the J call TRBJ2-1; the D is unclear. The ends were cut back, 5 bases at V and 10 bases at J, with 18 bases in the middle. Looked up from germline, CDR1 is MNHEY and CDR2 is SVGAGI. The CDR3 extends over 14 amino acids. As DNA, the CDR3 is TGTGCCAGCAGTGACTTTACGCGTAGAGCGGAGCAGTTCTTC. This translates into CASSDFTRRAEQFF.

In its sample, this clone was seen a few times. Other DNA variants within this sample encode the same CDR3. The chain recombines TRBV5-1 with TRBJ2-2; D is uncertain. Between the trimmed V and J ends, which lost 2 bases and 5 bases, there was a span of 4 bases. The CDR3 sequence is 12 residues long. Germline values: CDR1 SGHRS, CDR2 YFSETQ. In DNA, the CDR3 is TGCGCCAGCAGCTTTGGGACCGGGGAGCTGTTTTTT. Translation gives CASSFGTGELFF. The full variable domain, rest sourced from reference TRBV5-1 and TRBJ2-2, is KAGVTQTPRYLIKTRGQQVTLSCSPISGHRSVSWYQQTPGQGLQFLFEYFSETQRNKGNFPGRFSGRQFSNSRSEMNVSTLELGDSALYLCASSFGTGELFFGEGSRLTVL.

Concerning this clone: Other DNA sequences in the same sample also yield this CDR3. As DNA, the CDR3 is TGTGCCAGCAGCCGGACAGGCCGCTCCTACGAGCAGTACTTC. Its translation is CASSRTGRSYEQYF. V is TRBV5-4 and J is TRBJ2-7; 7 bases line up with TRBD1. This CDR3 spans 14 amino acids. Germline V gene sequence: CDR1 SGHNT, CDR2 YYREEE (reference sequence). V lost 4 bases, J lost 0 bases, and 4 bases stayed unmatched. Filled out from reference TRBV5-4 and TRBJ2-7, the complete variable domain reads ETGVTQSPTHLIKTRGQQVTLRCSSQSGHNTVSWYQQALGQGPQFIFQYYREEENGRGNFPPRFSGLQFPNYSSELNVNALELDDSALYLCASSRTGRSYEQYFGPGTRLTVT.

The J gene is TRBJ2-7, the V gene TRBV11-2, with D hard to call. The V gene's germline CDR1 is SGHAT and CDR2 FQNNGV. With 6 bases removed from V and 2 bases from J, the gap between germline ends came to 14 bases. The CDR3 totals 14 residues. The CDR3 region has the DNA TGTGCCAGCAGGACGGCCCGTACGGCCTACGAGCAGTACTTC. It is translated as CASRTARTAYEQYF.

This clone was found once. J is TRBJ2-2 and V is TRBV28, with D possibly matching TRBD1 (6 bases). Germline V gene lookup returns CDR1 MDHEN and CDR2 SYDVKM. V was shortened by 6 bases and J by 6 bases, with 14 bases between the two germline ends. CDR3 length: 14 amino acids. CDR3 residues: CASRRRTAPGELFF. For the CDR3, the DNA is TGTGCCAGCAGACGCAGGACAGCTCCCGGGGAGCTGTTTTTT.

This clone appeared a single time. V gene TRBV5-4 combines with J gene TRBJ2-5; a possible D gene is TRBD2 (6 bases). V was pared by 4 bases and J by 5 bases, with 27 bases between. Germline values: CDR1 SGHNT, CDR2 YYREEE (reference sequence). The CDR3 loop spans 18 amino acids. In nucleotides, the CDR3 is TGTGCCAGCAGCCCAGCCTCGGGACTGGTTCTTAAAGGGGAGACCCAGTACTTC. It specifies CASSPASGLVLKGETQYF. The whole variable domain, remainder taken from reference TRBV5-4 and TRBJ2-5, is ETGVTQSPTHLIKTRGQQVTLRCSSQSGHNTVSWYQQALGQGPQFIFQYYREEENGRGNFPPRFSGLQFPNYSSELNVNALELDDSALYLCASSPASGLVLKGETQYFGPGTRLLVL.

In this sample, this clone turned up once. This sequence joins TRBV5-4 and TRBJ2-5; TRBD1 aligns across 8 bases. CDR3 length: 14 residues. The germline V gene encodes CDR1 SGHNT and CDR2 YYREEE (reference sequence). With 5 bases clipped from V and 3 bases from J, the junction kept 6 bases outside the gene matches. CDR3 DNA sequence: TGTGCCAGCAGTCCCGGACAGGGTAAAGAGACCCAGTACTTC. This codes for CASSPGQGKETQYF. The complete variable domain, with remaining parts taken from reference TRBV5-4 and TRBJ2-5, reads ETGVTQSPTHLIKTRGQQVTLRCSSQSGHNTVSWYQQALGQGPQFIFQYYREEENGRGNFPPRFSGLQFPNYSSELNVNALELDDSALYLCASSPGQGKETQYFGPGTRLLVL.

The genes are TRBV5-6 and TRBJ2-7; D gene unclear. Trimming left V 4 bases short and J 3 bases short, with 20 bases between. Germline values: CDR1 SGHDT, CDR2 YYEEEE. The CDR3 runs to 16 residues. For the CDR3, the DNA is TGTGCCAGCAGCCCGGCGACCAAGACACCGCTCTACGAGCAGTACTTC. Its protein product is CASSPATKTPLYEQYF.